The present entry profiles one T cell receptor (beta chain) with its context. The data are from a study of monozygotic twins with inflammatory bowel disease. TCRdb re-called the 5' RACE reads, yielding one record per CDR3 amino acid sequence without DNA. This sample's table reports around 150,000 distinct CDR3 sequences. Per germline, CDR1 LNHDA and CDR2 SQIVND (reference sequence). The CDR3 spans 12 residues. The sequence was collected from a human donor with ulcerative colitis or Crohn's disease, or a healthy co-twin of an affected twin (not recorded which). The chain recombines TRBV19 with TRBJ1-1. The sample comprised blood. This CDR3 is CASSNIAVEAFF.